One and the same sample provided the 18 T cell receptor beta chains below, sequenced in a study of shared clonotypes between healthy human individuals. The assay was immunoSEQ multiplex PCR, and TCRdb's table has in-frame clones only and misses some. The sample holds around 1.6 million clones, 95% to 99% seen once. The specimen was naive CD4+ T cells sorted from blood. Subset given: CD45RA+ positively selected. Receptors were obtained from a man aged 25 to 40 in good health.

As for this clone: Its ends do not fully match the called genes, so a read error is possible. This same CDR3 is encoded by further DNA sequences in the sample. The rearrangement joins TRBV7-7 to TRBJ2-1; 14 bases align to TRBD2. This CDR3 comprises 15 residues. The germline gives CDR1 SSHAT, CDR2 FNYEAQ (reference sequence). Written as DNA, the CDR3 is TGTGCTAGCAGCTTGGGACTAGCGGGAGTCAATGAGCAGTTCTTC. Amino acids: CASSLGLAGVNEQFF. Looking up the rest from reference TRBV7-7 and TRBJ2-1 gives the full variable domain: GAGVSQSPRYKVTKRGQDVTLRCDPISSHATLYWYQQALGQGPEFLTYFNYEAQPDKSGLPSDRFSAERPEGSISTLTIQRTEQRDSAMYRCASSLGLAGVNEQFFGPGTRLTVL.

The chain links TRBV29-1 to TRBJ2-7; TRBD1 is a possible D gene (6 bases). The V end lost 4 bases, the J end lost 5 bases, and 15 bases lay between the germline ends. CDR1 is SQVTM, CDR2 ANQGSEA, per germline. The CDR3 totals 13 residues. This CDR3 is CSVASGVSHEQYF. CDR3 nucleotides: TGCAGCGTTGCCTCAGGGGTGTCACACGAGCAGTACTTC.

The chain carries TRBV29-1 and TRBJ2-1, with no clear D. Germline-derived CDR1 and CDR2 are SQVTM and ANQGSEA. The CDR3 runs to 14 residues. V lost 3 bases and J 0 bases, leaving 9 bases between the germline ends. The chain's CDR3 is CSVEFRSSYNEQFF. The CDR3 coding sequence is TGCAGCGTTGAGTTTCGGAGCTCCTACAATGAGCAGTTCTTC.

The rearrangement joins TRBV19 to TRBJ2-1; D is uncertain. V was shortened by 6 bases and J by 4 bases, with 19 bases between the two germline ends. Germline loops: CDR1 LNHDA, CDR2 SQIVND (reference sequence). The CDR3 is made up of 16 amino acids. The CDR3 coding sequence is TGTGCCAGTAGCCCCCGTCTGGGCGTACTATACAATGAGCAGTTCTTC. Protein: CASSPRLGVLYNEQFF.

CDR3 amino acids: CASSEQTGIQETQYF. CDR3 nucleotide sequence: TGTGCCAGCAGCGAGCAAACAGGGATACAAGAGACCCAGTACTTC. The chain employs TRBV7-9 and TRBJ2-5; D perhaps matches TRBD1 (6 bases). The CDR3 runs to 15 residues. Trimming took off 5 bases at V and 2 bases at J, with 15 bases between the two ends. Germline CDR1 reads SEHNR; CDR2 reads FQNEAQ (reference sequence). Supplemented by reference TRBV7-9 and TRBJ2-5, the full variable domain reads DTGVSQNPRHKITKRGQNVTFRCDPISEHNRLYWYRQTLGQGPEFLTYFQNEAQLEKSRLLSDRFSAERPKGSFSTLEIQRTEQGDSAMYLCASSEQTGIQETQYFGPGTRLLVL.

V is TRBV2 and J is TRBJ2-5; 9 bases map to TRBD1. Losses at the gene ends were 6 bases for V and 2 bases for J; bases not matched to a gene: 10. The CDR3 sequence is 16 residues long. CDR1 is SNHLY and CDR2 is FYNNEI in the germline V gene. In nucleotides, the CDR3 is TGTGCCAGCAGACCCCGGGACAGGGAGATTCAAGAGACCCAGTACTTC. This translates into CASRPRDREIQETQYF.

The V and J genes are TRBV4-3 and TRBJ2-3; D gene uncertain. This CDR3 spans 13 amino acids. Trimming cost V 0 bases and J 10 bases, with 11 bases left between them. Germline assignment: CDR1 LGHNA and CDR2 YSLEER. The chain's CDR3 is CASSQDPTVAQYF. DNA for the CDR3: TGCGCCAGCAGCCAAGACCCCACGGTGGCGCAGTATTTT.

V usage is TRBV27 and J usage is TRBJ2-7; 12 nucleotides match TRBD2. The germline V gene has CDR1 MNHEY and CDR2 SMNVEV (reference sequence). There are 15 residues in the CDR3. Trimming took 4 bases from V and 6 from J; bases not matched to a gene: 7. CDR3 residues: CASSSLTSGSGEQYF. Here the CDR3 DNA reads TGTGCCAGCAGTTCGTTGACTAGCGGGAGTGGCGAGCAGTACTTC.

In the case of this clone: Other DNA sequences of this sample code for an identical CDR3. The chain recombines TRBV19 with TRBJ1-2, with D uncertain. From germline, CDR1 is LNHDA and CDR2 SQIVND (reference sequence). The V end lost 4 bases, the J end lost 5 bases, and 5 bases lay between the germline ends. The CDR3 totals 11 residues. The CDR3 loop reads CASSTGYGYTF. DNA of the CDR3: TGTGCCAGTAGTACGGGGTATGGCTACACCTTC.

V gene TRBV28 combines with J gene TRBJ1-2, with D hard to call. The V end was cut by 4 bases, the J end by 5 bases, with 11 bases between. CDR3 length equals 13 residues. Per germline, CDR1 MDHEN and CDR2 SYDVKM. CDR3: CASSSGVLYGYTF. In DNA form, the CDR3 reads TGTGCCAGCAGTTCCGGGGTCCTTTATGGCTACACCTTC.

The chain employs TRBV5-6 and TRBJ1-2; D is unresolved. V dropped 2 bases and J dropped 1 base, with 15 bases sitting between them. This CDR3 region has 16 residues. Per germline, CDR1 SGHDT and CDR2 YYEEEE. CDR3 sequence (DNA): TGTGCCAGCAGCTTCGGACCGTTGGGTGATAACTATGGCTACACCTTC. Protein product: CASSFGPLGDNYGYTF.

Written as DNA, the CDR3 is TGTGCCAGCAGCAAATTGACAGGGAGCCCCTACAATGAGCAGTTCTTC. It codes for CASSKLTGSPYNEQFF. The chain combines TRBV11-2 with TRBJ2-1; the match to TRBD1 covers 7 bases. Germline CDR1 SGHAT, CDR2 FQNNGV. V lost 5 bases to trimming and J lost 2 bases; unmatched junction nucleotides: 9. The CDR3 totals 16 residues.

The chain is built from TRBV5-5 and TRBJ1-3; no definite D call. Looked up from germline, CDR1 is SGHKS and CDR2 is YYEKEE (reference sequence). The CDR3 totals 15 residues. With 2 bases removed from V and 0 bases from J, the gap between germline ends came to 9 bases. As DNA, the CDR3 is TGTGCCAGCAGCTTAGTGCTCCCCTCTGGAAACACCATATATTTT. Translated: CASSLVLPSGNTIYF. The full variable domain, rest sourced from reference TRBV5-5 and TRBJ1-3, is DAGVTQSPTHLIKTRGQQVTLRCSPISGHKSVSWYQQVLGQGPQFIFQYYEKEERGRGNFPDRFSARQFPNYSSELNVNALLLGDSALYLCASSLVLPSGNTIYFGEGSWLTVV.

V gene TRBV6-1 combines with J gene TRBJ1-1; D unresolved. From germline, CDR1 is MNHNS and CDR2 SASEGT. V was cut by 8 bases and J by 4 bases, with 14 bases left in between. The CDR3 loop spans 13 amino acids. Here the CDR3 DNA reads TGTGCCAGCTATAAGGGCGTAGGCACTGAAGCTTTCTTT. Amino acid sequence: CASYKGVGTEAFF.

The V gene is TRBV11-2, the J gene TRBJ2-7; D is perhaps TRBD1 (6 bases). Germline V gives CDR1 SGHAT, CDR2 FQNNGV. The CDR3 consists of 14 residues. The V end was cut by 1 base, the J end by 3 bases, with 10 bases between. Written as DNA, the CDR3 is TGTGCCAGCAGCTTAGTGTCAGGGGACTACGAGCAGTACTTC. It encodes CASSLVSGDYEQYF.

V is TRBV5-1 and J is TRBJ2-5; TRBD1 might be the D (5 bases). The V end lost 3 bases, the J end lost 5 bases, and 14 bases lay between the germline ends. The CDR3 runs 14 residues. Germline-derived CDR1 and CDR2 are SGHRS and YFSETQ. The CDR3: CASSWGPPRETQYF. CDR3 in DNA: TGCGCCAGCAGCTGGGGCCCCCCGAGGGAGACCCAGTACTTC.

V usage is TRBV7-2 and J usage is TRBJ2-7, with 8 positions matching TRBD2. The V gene's germline CDR1 is SGHTA and CDR2 FQGNSA. V lost 4 bases and J lost 4; bases outside the gene matches: 9. The CDR3 contains 15 residues. The CDR3 loop reads CASSSSRGRTYEQYF. The CDR3 coding sequence is TGTGCCAGCAGCTCCTCTCGCGGGAGGACATACGAGCAGTACTTC.

The chain combines TRBV15 with TRBJ2-2; D is uncertain. The CDR3 is made up of 13 amino acids. Looked up from germline, CDR1 is LNHNV and CDR2 is YYDKDF (reference sequence). Deletions cut 0 bases from V and 3 bases from J, with 2 bases between. CDR3 in amino acids: CATSREDTGELFF. The CDR3 DNA sequence: TGTGCCACCAGCAGAGAAGACACCGGGGAGCTGTTTTTT.